This T cell receptor (beta chain) comes out of a study of CD8 T cells in Susac syndrome. General study points: Individuals included in the TCR sequencing and HLA analysis were acknowledged by the study to be relatively few in number.

An input of about 0.45 to 1 ug of RNA was subjected to reverse transcription using random hexamers. TCRdb independently ran MiXCR on the immunoSEQ multiplex PCR reads; one entry per CDR3 protein. Here the sample spans approximately 270,000 distinct CDR3 sequences, 80% to 95% being singletons. The J segment lost 2 bases and the V segment lost 4 bases, leaving 5 bases of the junction unmatched. From germline, CDR1 is SGHDN and CDR2 FVKESK. The CDR3 is 14 amino acids. To note about this clonotype: The antigen is undetermined.

The chain is built from TRBV14 and TRBJ2-7, with TRBD2 identical over 7 bases. The source is a human donor with multiple sclerosis. Sample: CD4+ T cells from PBMCs. CDR3 nucleotides: TGTGCCAGCAGCCCGGGAGGACTCCCCTACGAGCAGTACGTC. Amino acid sequence: CASSPGGLPYEQYV.